One sample yielded the 29 T cell receptor beta chains listed below, sequenced in a study of response to subunit inactivated influenza vaccine. Each CDR3 protein is one row after TCRdb ran MiXCR on the RT-PCR reads. The table lists 710,000 or so distinct CDR3 sequences, approximately 14% of them singletons. The sample in question was PBMCs from blood, obtained less than 13 days after vaccination. Receptors were obtained from a man aged 45-65 years who received an inactivated influenza vaccine.

This clonotype was detected a few times. The chain combines TRBV5-1 with TRBJ2-4; unclear D gene. Trimming left V 4 bases short and J 5 bases short, with 13 bases between. The germline CDR1 and CDR2 sequences are SGHRS and YFSETQ. The CDR3 is made up of 14 amino acids. CDR3 amino acids: CASSQNIEENIQYF. The CDR3 DNA reads as TGCGCCAGCAGCCAAAACATAGAGGAAAACATTCAGTACTTC.

The sample holds a few counts of this clonotype. The chain uses TRBV29-1 and TRBJ1-4; a weak D match, TRBD1 (5 bases). Trimming pared 4 bases from V and 8 bases from J, leaving 17 bases between. This CDR3 comprises 14 residues. Germline CDR1 and CDR2: SQVTM and ANQGSEA. The CDR3, as DNA: TGCAGCGTTGTAACAGGATCGTCCACGGAAAAACTGTTTTTT. It codes for CSVVTGSSTEKLFF.

The CDR3 spells CASSLKGGVWEETQYF. The CDR3 DNA reads as TGTGCCAGCAGCTTAAAGGGGGGGGTCTGGGAAGAGACCCAGTACTTC. J is TRBJ2-5 and V is TRBV11-2, with a possible D match to TRBD2 (7 bases). V lost 2 bases to trimming and J lost 3 bases, with 16 bases between them. Looked up from germline, CDR1 is SGHAT and CDR2 is FQNNGV. The CDR3 has 16 amino acids.

The chain is built from TRBV2 and TRBJ2-7, with D perhaps TRBD1 or TRBD2 (5 bases each). CDR1 is SNHLY and CDR2 is FYNNEI in the germline V gene. CDR3 length: 18 amino acids. V lost 4 bases, J lost 6 bases, and 28 bases lay in between. CDR3 sequence reads: CASSVVQAPVVIGGEQYF. CDR3 DNA: TGTGCCAGCAGTGTGGTTCAGGCGCCGGTCGTAATTGGGGGCGAGCAGTACTTC.

This clonotype showed up many times. V and J are TRBV12-3 or TRBV12-4 and TRBJ2-5; no clear D. The CDR3 sequence is 13 residues long. Trimming shortened V by 4 bases and J by 6 bases, and 12 bases separated the two germline ends. CDR3 residues: CASSSGSRKTQYF. The CDR3 coding sequence is TGTGCCAGCAGTTCGGGCAGCCGGAAGACCCAGTACTTC.

The V gene is TRBV9, the J gene TRBJ2-3; D is unclear. The CDR3 loop spans 17 amino acids. The germline gives CDR1 SGDLS, CDR2 YYNGEE. Trimming removed 7 bases at V and 1 base at J, with 22 bases between. As DNA, the CDR3 is TGTGCCAGCGCCCAGCGATTAGCTAGGATGGGCACAGATACGCAGTATTTT. Translating it yields CASAQRLARMGTDTQYF. Using reference TRBV9 and TRBJ2-3 for the parts outside the CDR3, the full variable domain is DSGVTQTPKHLITATGQRVTLRCSPRSGDLSVYWYQQSLDQGLQFLIQYYNGEERAKGNILERFSAQQFPDLHSELNLSSLELGDSALYFCASAQRLARMGTDTQYFGPGTRLTVL.

The chain recombines TRBV7-2 with TRBJ2-7; D not resolved. The germline V gene has CDR1 SGHTA and CDR2 FQGNSA. V was shortened by 7 bases and J by 3 bases, with 10 bases between the two germline ends. The CDR3 is 12 residues long. The CDR3 sequence is CASNLDGYEQYF. The DNA of the CDR3 is TGTGCCAGCAACCTTGACGGCTACGAGCAGTACTTC.

This clonotype showed up just a few times. This rearrangement joins TRBV3-1 to TRBJ2-7; D unresolved. Trimming took off 4 bases at V and 7 bases at J, with 11 bases between the two ends. The CDR3 runs 12 residues. CDR1 and CDR2 (germline): LGHDT, YNNKEL (reference sequence). In DNA, the CDR3 is TGTGCCAGCAGCCGCCCGGTAGGGGAGCAGTACTTC. Amino acid sequence: CASSRPVGEQYF.

This clonotype was counted between two and nine times. The chain links TRBV20-1 to TRBJ2-3; D may be TRBD1 (5 bases). The CDR3 has 15 residues. The germline gives CDR1 DFQATT, CDR2 SNEGSKA (reference sequence). V gave up 0 bases and J gave up 6 bases, with 16 bases separating them. The chain's CDR3 is CSARDYQGMGDTQYF. For the CDR3, the DNA is TGCAGTGCTAGAGATTACCAGGGAATGGGGGATACGCAGTATTTT.

In this sample, this clonotype turned up a few times. The CDR3 sequence: CASSILAGYNEQFF. The DNA of the CDR3 is TGTGCCAGTAGTATACTAGCGGGCTACAATGAGCAGTTCTTC. The chain combines TRBV19 with TRBJ2-1; 8 positions match TRBD2. The CDR3 runs 14 residues. Germline V gene data show CDR1 as LNHDA and CDR2 as SQIVND (reference sequence). The trim removed 2 bases at V and 3 bases at J, leaving 0 bases unmatched.

This clonotype was detected only a few times. V is TRBV7-2 and J is TRBJ2-1, with D perhaps matching TRBD2 (6 bases). The CDR3 sequence is 15 residues long. CDR1 and CDR2 (germline): SGHTA, FQGNSA. Trimming stripped 2 bases from V and 4 bases from J, with 12 bases between. CDR3 residues: CASSLPGVSYNEQFF. In DNA form, the CDR3 reads TGTGCCAGCAGCTTACCGGGAGTTTCATACAATGAGCAGTTCTTC.

The J gene is TRBJ2-7, the V gene TRBV6-2 or TRBV6-3; perhaps D is TRBD1 or TRBD2 (5 bases each). This CDR3 is built from 14 residues. The germline V gene has CDR1 MNHEY and CDR2 SVGEGT. V was clipped by 10 bases and J by 4 bases, with 20 bases between them. Here the CDR3 reads CATQPGTPGYEQYF. CDR3 bases: TGTGCCACCCAGCCAGGGACGCCGGGTTACGAGCAGTACTTC.

This rearrangement joins TRBV11-2 to TRBJ2-7; D possibly corresponds to TRBD1 (5 bases). V was pared by 0 bases and J by 1 base, with 10 bases between. The CDR3 runs to 15 residues. Germline V gene sequence: CDR1 SGHAT, CDR2 FQNNGV. CDR3 in DNA: TGTGCCAGCAGCTTAGATAGGGCAGGGTCCTACGAGCAGTACTTC. Encoded protein: CASSLDRAGSYEQYF.

This chain connects TRBV27 to TRBJ2-5; 9 bases are shared with TRBD1. This CDR3 spans 15 amino acids. CDR1 and CDR2 from the germline V gene are MNHEY and SMNVEV (reference sequence). Unmatched junction bases numbered 6, after V lost 4 bases and J lost 3 bases. CDR3 region: CASSSQGAWKETQYF. In nucleotides, the CDR3 is TGTGCCAGCAGTTCACAGGGGGCTTGGAAAGAGACCCAGTACTTC.

The V gene is TRBV5-4, the J gene TRBJ1-6, with D unresolved. CDR3 size: 14 residues. The V gene's germline CDR1 is SGHNT and CDR2 YYREEE (reference sequence). With 3 bases removed from V and 10 bases from J, the gap between germline ends came to 14 bases. CDR3 sequence (DNA): TGTGCCAGCAGCTGGGAGTCCGGGAACTCACCCCTCCACTTT. Translating gives CASSWESGNSPLHF.

This rearrangement joins TRBV6-2 or TRBV6-3 to TRBJ1-6; no clear D gene. CDR1 and CDR2 from the germline V gene are MNHEY and SVGEGT. V was pared by 2 bases and J by 9 bases, with 11 bases between. This CDR3 has 14 residues. CDR3 loop: CASSYMGIGSPLHF. CDR3 in DNA: TGTGCCAGCAGTTACATGGGGATCGGTTCACCCCTCCACTTT.

This rearrangement joins TRBV20-1 to TRBJ2-1; tentatively, D is TRBD2 (5 bases). Trimming took 0 bases from V and 2 from J, leaving 14 bases between them. The germline V gene has CDR1 DFQATT and CDR2 SNEGSKA (reference sequence). This CDR3 is built from 16 residues. The CDR3 DNA reads as TGCAGTGCTAGAGAGCCCCGGGGTGGGCCCTACAATGAGCAGTTCTTC. Protein product: CSAREPRGGPYNEQFF.

Only a few counts were recorded for this clonotype. The chain is built from TRBV27 and TRBJ1-2; tentatively, D is TRBD1 (5 bases). CDR3 size: 13 residues. Germline V gives CDR1 MNHEY, CDR2 SMNVEV (reference sequence). With 2 bases removed from V and 7 bases from J, the gap between germline ends came to 11 bases. CDR3 loop: CASSLQGESGYTF. CDR3 sequence (DNA): TGTGCCAGCAGTTTACAGGGCGAGTCTGGCTACACCTTC.

The sample holds a few counts of this clonotype. The rearrangement uses TRBV20-1 and TRBJ1-2, with a possible D match to TRBD1 (5 bases). CDR3 length: 10 residues. Per the germline V gene, CDR1 is DFQATT and CDR2 is SNEGSKA (reference sequence). The V end was cut by 4 bases, the J end by 7 bases, with 7 bases between. Here the CDR3 reads CSATGSGYTF. CDR3 DNA: TGCAGTGCTACAGGGTCTGGCTACACCTTC.

The table lists this clonotype with a few counts. The chain employs TRBV5-6 and TRBJ2-1, with D hard to call. The germline gives CDR1 SGHDT, CDR2 YYEEEE. The CDR3 extends over 13 amino acids. Trimming pared 1 base from V and 5 bases from J, leaving 7 bases between. CDR3 region: CASSLFLDNEQFF. For the CDR3, the DNA is TGTGCCAGCAGCTTGTTTCTAGACAATGAGCAGTTCTTC.

This clonotype occurred a few times. The chain has TRBV7-9 and TRBJ1-6; D unresolved. Looked up from germline, CDR1 is SEHNR and CDR2 is FQNEAQ (reference sequence). Between the trimmed V and J ends, which lost 4 bases and 7 bases, there was a span of 11 bases. The CDR3 runs to 14 residues. CDR3 region: CASSWDMWNSPLHF. The CDR3 nucleotides are TGTGCCAGCAGCTGGGATATGTGGAATTCACCCCTCCACTTT.

V usage is TRBV21-1 and J usage is TRBJ2-3; the table's TRBD2 call for D was not verified on the DNA. TRBV21-1 is described as a pseudogene. The CDR3 extends over 17 amino acids. The CDR3 DNA reads TGTGCCAGCAGCAAGTTCGCTAGCGGGAGGTGCTTAGATACGCAGTATTTT. It specifies CASSKFASGRCLDTQYF.

This clonotype was observed a handful of times. This sequence joins TRBV7-2 and TRBJ1-3; D call uncertain. CDR3 length equals 17 residues. Germline V gene data show CDR1 as SGHTA and CDR2 as FQGNSA. The V gene lost 3 bases and the J gene lost 4 bases, with 19 bases spanning the gap. The chain's CDR3 is CASSLVVSGGRGNTIYF. The CDR3 coding sequence is TGTGCCAGCAGCTTGGTAGTGAGCGGCGGTCGGGGAAACACCATATATTTT.

Ten or more counts support this clonotype. V usage is TRBV10-3 and J usage is TRBJ2-7; D unresolved. CDR1 is ENHRY, CDR2 SYGVKD, per germline. CDR3 length equals 11 residues. V lost 4 bases, J lost 1 base, and 2 bases lay in between. The CDR3 bases are TGTGCCATCAGTGGATCCTACGAGCAGTACTTC. It translates to CAISGSYEQYF.

This clonotype turned up a few times. This chain joins TRBV6-1 and TRBJ2-2; possibly TRBD2 for D (5 bases). Germline lookup yields CDR1 MNHNS and CDR2 SASEGT. This CDR3 is 15 amino acids long. V lost 6 bases to trimming and J lost 7 bases, with 18 bases between them. In DNA form, the CDR3 reads TGTGCCAGCAGCATCGCCCGAGATGGGAGCGGGGAGCTGTTTTTT. It is translated as CASSIARDGSGELFF.

This clonotype occurred a few times. The rearrangement joins TRBV7-6 to TRBJ1-2; D perhaps matches TRBD1 (6 bases). The CDR3 spans 13 residues. V lost 1 base and J lost 8, with 11 bases in between. Germline CDR1 SGHVS, CDR2 FNYEAQ. The CDR3: CASSLVGARGYTF. The CDR3 region has the DNA TGTGCCAGCAGCTTAGTGGGGGCGAGAGGCTACACCTTC.

The V and J genes are TRBV28 and TRBJ2-1, with D maybe TRBD1 (5 bases). The CDR3 length is 16 residues. Trimming removed 8 bases at V and 4 bases at J, with 21 bases between. From germline, CDR1 is MDHEN and CDR2 SYDVKM. The chain's CDR3 is CASVSSQGNRYNEQFF. In nucleotides, the CDR3 is TGTGCCAGCGTCTCAAGCCAGGGCAACCGGTACAATGAGCAGTTCTTC.

The rearrangement uses TRBV19 and TRBJ2-7, with D possibly TRBD2 on 6 matching bases. The CDR3 contains 15 residues. Trimming removed 3 bases from V and 7 bases from J, with 19 bases in between. Germline CDR1 LNHDA, CDR2 SQIVND (reference sequence). CDR3 bases: TGTGCCAGTAGTATTTATGGGACTTCATCGGGAGAGCAGTACTTC. Its protein product is CASSIYGTSSGEQYF.

This chain links TRBV20-1 with TRBJ1-1; TRBD1 aligns across 8 bases. Germline V gene data show CDR1 as DFQATT and CDR2 as SNEGSKA (reference sequence). The CDR3 consists of 15 residues. J gave up 4 bases and V 6 bases, and 13 bases lay outside the gene matches. CDR3 protein: CSALPPQGASTEAFF. The CDR3 DNA sequence: TGCAGTGCCCTACCCCCCCAGGGGGCGAGCACTGAAGCTTTCTTT.